Listed below are T cell receptor beta chains from one sample, sequenced in a study of blood T cell repertoires in COVID-19. Sequencing used immunoSEQ multiplex PCR; TCRdb keeps in-frame clones, though not all of them. Of more than 200,000 clones detected, roughly 84% appear once; the ten largest clones hold 7% to 8.5%. The sequenced material came from PBMCs or T cells enriched from blood (not recorded which). These receptor sequences come from a young man in a cohort exposed to, infected with or recovered from COVID-19 (not recorded which). Each CDR3 is given with its conserved first and last residue.

TRBV28	TRBJ1-1	CASQGDIRTEAFF
TRBV28	TRBJ2-7	CAVGLPRTQQYF
TRBV5-1	TRBJ1-5	CASSLTGLSNQPQHF
TRBV6-2/TRBV6-3	TRBJ2-7	CASSYGAGGYEQYF
TRBV5-1	TRBJ1-1	CASSLGANTEAFF
TRBV7-9	TRBJ2-4	CASSLGGGPIAKNIQYF
TRBV28	TRBJ2-5	CASSLLDRGRAQYF
TRBV3-1/TRBV3-2	TRBJ2-2	CASSPPSGELFF
TRBV19	TRBJ1-5	CASSMLQGDGNQPQHF
TRBV4-3	TRBJ1-6	CASSQEALNSPLHF
TRBV5-1	TRBJ2-1	CASSSTGVNYNEQFF
TRBV27	TRBJ2-7	CASSPVGRSYEQYF
TRBV4-2	TRBJ2-1	CASSLNNEQFF
TRBV19	TRBJ1-5	CASSITRGGNQPQHF
TRBV28	TRBJ1-1	CASTGQLNTEAFF
TRBV9	TRBJ1-1	CASSVKDRNTEAFF
TRBV7-8	TRBJ2-7	CASSIRDRGPYEQYF
TRBV27	TRBJ2-1	CASSLLGLLAGAYNEQFF
TRBV19	TRBJ2-1	CASSMMAGVFYNEQFF
TRBV2	TRBJ2-2	CATAGTGGSGELFF
TRBV7-2	TRBJ2-3	CASSLDSGGTDTQYF
TRBV19	TRBJ1-5	CASSIGKGGLGNQPQHF
TRBV18	TRBJ2-3	CASSPQQTDTQYF
TRBV27	TRBJ2-3	CASSLLGASTDTQYF
TRBV4-2	TRBJ2-3	CASSQGTSSRWVDTQYF
TRBV27	TRBJ1-1	CASSLIGRTEAFF
TRBV7-8	TRBJ2-1	CASSLSSGYRFF
TRBV24-1	TRBJ2-7	CATRDQGQGRYEQYF
TRBV18	TRBJ1-1	CASSPQGRGMNTEAFF
TRBV2	TRBJ1-4	CAAQIRDRESKLFF
TRBV19	TRBJ2-7	CASSITVRFYEQYF
TRBV27	TRBJ2-2	CASGTANTGELFF
TRBV27	TRBJ1-1	CASSSWTGGRGTEAFF
TRBV3-1/TRBV3-2	TRBJ2-7	CASSQGLAGAYEQYF
TRBV19	TRBJ1-3	CASQRQGPSGNTIYF
TRBV7-9	TRBJ2-7	CASTLVGQTYEQYF
TRBV4-2	TRBJ2-2	CASSQVASTGGTGELFF
TRBV28	TRBJ1-3	CASRHDRTSRNTIYF
TRBV11-2	TRBJ1-2	CASSRGTDYGYTF
TRBV4-1	TRBJ2-7	CASSQGAINREQYF
TRBV10-3	TRBJ2-5	CAISGSSGAQYF
TRBV19	TRBJ1-1	CASVAQNTEAFF
TRBV4-2	TRBJ1-6	CASSQDQGPIVTLHF
TRBV9	TRBJ2-1	CASSVEPQTGNNEQFF
TRBV10-3	TRBJ2-1	CAISASGSPPSGFF
TRBV28	TRBJ1-4	CASRGVGTPEIATNEKLFF
TRBV4-1	TRBJ2-3	CASSQDTSGFTDTQYF
TRBV27	TRBJ2-7	CASSLSRGGPITYYEQYF
TRBV15	TRBJ1-2	CATSRRDSNYGYTF
TRBV9	TRBJ1-2	CASSDPGQGFRYTF